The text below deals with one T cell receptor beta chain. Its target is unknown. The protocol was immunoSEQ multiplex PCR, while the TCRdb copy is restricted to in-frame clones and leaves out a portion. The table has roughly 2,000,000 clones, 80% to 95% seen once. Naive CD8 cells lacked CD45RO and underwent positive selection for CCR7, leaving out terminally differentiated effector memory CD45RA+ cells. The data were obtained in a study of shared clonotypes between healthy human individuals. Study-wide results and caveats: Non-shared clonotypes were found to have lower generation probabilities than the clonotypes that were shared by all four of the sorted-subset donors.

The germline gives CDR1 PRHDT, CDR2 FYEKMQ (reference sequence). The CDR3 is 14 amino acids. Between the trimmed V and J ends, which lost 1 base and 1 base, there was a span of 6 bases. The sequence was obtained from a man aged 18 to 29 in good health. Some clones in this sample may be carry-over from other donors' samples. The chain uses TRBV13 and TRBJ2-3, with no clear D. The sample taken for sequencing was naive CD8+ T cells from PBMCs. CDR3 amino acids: CASSLAPGTDTQYF. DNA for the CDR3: TGTGCCAGCAGCTTAGCGCCCGGCACAGATACGCAGTATTTT.